A selection of T cell receptor beta chains follows, all from one sample in a study of cytomegalovirus exposure and HLA in healthy donors. Here immunoSEQ multiplex PCR was the method, and the copy in TCRdb shows in-frame clones only, minus some. The sample holds some 260,000 clones, about nine tenths seen once. Sequenced: PBMCs. The receptors derive from a woman under 40 in good health and CMV-seronegative. The CDR3 runs from the conserved cysteine through the conserved F or W. The D gene is left open where the match is weak. Only some rows state a clone size, as once, few, many or a class for expanded clones.

>TRBV7-3|TRBD2|-|15
CASSLTRERTGELFF
>TRBV5-6|TRBD1|-|16
CASSLGTGGGIEKLFF
>TRBV28|-|few|18
CASSSPLGGGGETGELFF
>TRBV7-2|TRBD2|-|19
CASSAFSRRTSGLQETQYF
>TRBV4-2|-|-|14
CASSQPRASDEQYF
>TRBV7-9|TRBD1|-|15
CASSNDRGRGQPQHF
>TRBV30|TRBD1|once|17
CAWRGGQGAPGANVLTF
>TRBV4-2|-|-|15
CASSQDSGLRGKYTF
>TRBV7-3|-|-|13
CASSLDRSDTQYF
>TRBV6-5|-|-|12
CASSYGASEQYF
>TRBV10-3|TRBD1|-|13
CAIRGTVNQPQHF
>TRBV29-1|TRBD1|-|16
CSVEVPGQGAPQPQHF
>TRBV5-1|-|-|14
CASSAERGGETQYF
>TRBV4-2|-|-|17
CASSQERAGAGANVLTF
>TRBV28|TRBD2|once|14
CASMGLAGVDEQFF
>TRBV5-6|-|-|13
CASSPRLSREQFF
>TRBV9|TRBD2|-|16
CASSPTGGKLAAEQYF
>TRBV23-1|-|-|15
CASSQPNPVAGELFF
>TRBV29-1|-|-|11
CSVLDSYEQYF
>TRBV9|-|-|14
CASSVGWGQETQYF
>TRBV6-5|TRBD2|-|15
CASSRRLAGGETQYF
>TRBV7-7|-|-|13
CASSLGVSNEQFF
>TRBV4-2|TRBD1|-|16
CASSQGLADRGYEQYF
>TRBV4-3|TRBD1|-|15
CASSQDRTGIQPQHF
>TRBV28|-|-|13
CASREGAPGELFF
>TRBV28|-|few|17
CATAYPRGMERGGEAFF
>TRBV7-9|TRBD1|-|14
CASSSTGDTDTQYF
>TRBV11-3|TRBD1|-|14
CASSNRGTAYEQYF
>TRBV27|TRBD1|-|13
CASTTGVGTEAFF
>TRBV6-1|-|-|14
CASSGARSGNTIYF
>TRBV11-2|-|-|14
CASSQGGIDNEQFF
>TRBV18|TRBD1|-|16
CASSRDRGRQDNEQFF
>TRBV5-6|TRBD1|once|16
CASSTDRGGSYNEQFF
>TRBV29-1|-|-|12
CSVPHGGSEQFF
>TRBV29-1|-|once|14
CSVGRGGGGTEAFF
>TRBV27|TRBD2|once|17
CASSLSSVAGGVETQYF
>TRBV5-1|TRBD2|-|17
CASSYRGLAGDFSEQYF
>TRBV6-5|TRBD1|once|13
CASSRQGARGYTF
>TRBV5-1|-|few|12
CASSLGQGEQYF
>TRBV28|-|-|14
CASKTIRGNTEAFF
>TRBV29-1|TRBD1|-|12
CSFQGANTEAFF
>TRBV27|TRBD1|-|15
CASRTGTGSGDTQYF
>TRBV30|-|-|13
CAWSVTGPEPQHF
>TRBV5-1|-|-|16
CASSLEGHSGANVLTF
>TRBV4-1|TRBD1|-|15
CASSQAGTGNEKLFF
>TRBV27|TRBD1|-|14
CASRSGTGYEKLFF
>TRBV10-3|-|-|11
CAISDGGEQFF
>TRBV5-1|TRBD1|-|18
CASRRGTGGGGLSRGYTF
>TRBV4-1|-|-|15
CASSQPGTQTYEQYF
>TRBV11-2|-|-|16
CASSLGKMTSTDTQYF
>TRBV28|TRBD1|-|14
CASSGQGDGEKLFF
>TRBV7-9|TRBD2|-|12
CASSLGGGTQYF
>TRBV5-6|TRBD1|-|16
CASRPGQGTWGYGYTF